What follows describes a single T cell receptor (beta chain). Looked up from germline, CDR1 is MGHRA and CDR2 is YSYEKL. With 3 bases removed from V and 3 bases from J, the gap between germline ends came to 6 bases. The CDR3 sequence is 13 residues long. This sample is drawn from a study of blood T cell repertoires in COVID-19. In the study overall: Both acute and convalescent COVID-19 samples were obtained from the United States, Italy and Spain. T cells, B-cell-depleted T cells, or PBMCs supplied cDNA or gDNA.

Original processing methods: Reference gene primers were amplified, and this amplification served to estimate nucleated cell counts. Assay: immunoSEQ multiplex PCR; the TCRdb copy retains only in-frame clones and omits some. V and J calls and clone size are given by that table; D and trimming were obtained from the DNA. The repertoire includes some 330,000 clones, 80% to 85% of them detected once, and approximately 5% sits in the top ten. The study assigned cohorts using participant-reported clinical history. V is TRBV4-1 and J is TRBJ1-5; D is unclear. Sequenced sample: PBMCs or T cells enriched from blood (not recorded which). This TCR was recovered from a woman aged 50 to 60 who had recovered from COVID-19. CDR3 amino acids: CASSQGNNQPQHF. The DNA for the CDR3 is TGCGCCAGCAGCCAGGGCAACAATCAGCCCCAGCATTTT.